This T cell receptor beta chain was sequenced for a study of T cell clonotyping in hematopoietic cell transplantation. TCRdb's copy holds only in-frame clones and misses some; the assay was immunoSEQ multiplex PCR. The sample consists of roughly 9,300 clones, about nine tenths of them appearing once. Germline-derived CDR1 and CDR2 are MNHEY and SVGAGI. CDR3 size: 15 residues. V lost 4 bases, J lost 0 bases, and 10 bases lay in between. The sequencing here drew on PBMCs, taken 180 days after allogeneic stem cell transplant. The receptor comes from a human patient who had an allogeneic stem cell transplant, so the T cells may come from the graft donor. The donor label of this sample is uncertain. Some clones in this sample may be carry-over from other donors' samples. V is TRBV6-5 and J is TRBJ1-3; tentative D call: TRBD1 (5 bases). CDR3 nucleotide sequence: TGTGCCAGCAGTTCGTGGGGGGACTCTGGAAACACCATATATTTT. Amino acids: CASSSWGDSGNTIYF.